These 30 T cell receptor beta chains originate from one sample sequenced in a study of metastatic and nonmetastatic thyroid tumors. With MiXCR, TCRdb reprocessed the PCR reads. The repertoire holds tens of thousands of clones, with around 21% as singletons. Nobody among the patients had been given any treatment before thyroid surgery. Sequencing used blood. These receptors were obtained from a female donor with papillary thyroid cancer or a benign thyroid nodule (not recorded which). Some clones in this sample may be carry-over from other donors' samples.

This clone was detected a few times. This may be a read error, as it is one base from a much larger clone. The chain joins TRBV20-1 to TRBJ1-5; D is unclear. Looked up from germline, CDR1 is DFQATT and CDR2 is SNEGSKA (reference sequence). CDR3 length: 16 residues. Trimming took off 4 bases at V and 9 bases at J, with 25 bases between the two ends. This CDR3 is CSATLGVFNPPVPQHF. The CDR3 DNA is TGCAGTGCTACCTTAGGCGTTTTCAACCCCCCAGTGCCCCAGCATTTT.

This clone occurred many times. V is TRBV6-4 and J is TRBJ2-3; D may correspond to TRBD1 or TRBD2 (6 bases each). Germline CDR1 MRHNA, CDR2 SNTAGT. The V gene lost 6 bases and the J gene lost 6 bases, with 16 bases spanning the gap. This CDR3 is 14 amino acids long. The CDR3 DNA reads as TGTGCCAGCAGGCCGGGACCGGGGGCTGATACGCAGTATTTT. Protein: CASRPGPGADTQYF.

This clone appeared many times. The chain carries TRBV6-4 and TRBJ1-2, with TRBD1 as a possible D gene (6 bases). Trimming pared 2 bases from V and 0 bases from J, leaving 10 bases between. The germline gives CDR1 MRHNA, CDR2 SNTAGT. This CDR3 has 15 amino acids. The CDR3 spells CASSDETGSNYGYTF. In nucleotides, the CDR3 is TGTGCCAGCAGTGACGAGACAGGATCTAACTATGGCTACACCTTC.

This clone was detected ten times or more. This chain uses TRBV2 with TRBJ1-5, with 9 bases lining up with TRBD1. The CDR3 spans 15 residues. Germline assignment: CDR1 SNHLY and CDR2 FYNNEI. The V gene end was trimmed by 7 bases and the J gene end by 5 bases; junction bases not matched to a gene: 9. Here the CDR3 reads CASTGSTGGDQPQHF. DNA of the CDR3: TGTGCCAGCACTGGATCGACAGGGGGAGATCAGCCCCAGCATTTT.

This clone was recorded at least ten times. V is TRBV4-2 and J is TRBJ2-2; 7 bases fit TRBD1. V lost 0 bases, J lost 0 bases, and 4 bases stayed unmatched. This CDR3 is built from 17 residues. CDR1 and CDR2 (germline): LGHNA, YNFKEQ. CDR3 DNA: TGTGCCAGCAGCCAAGATGTGGGACAGACGAACACCGGGGAGCTGTTTTTT. Protein sequence: CASSQDVGQTNTGELFF.

This clone is deemed medium-sized. This chain connects TRBV2 to TRBJ1-2; D possibly corresponds to TRBD1 (6 bases). V lost 7 bases and J 4 bases, leaving 19 bases between the germline ends. The CDR3 length is 15 residues. CDR1 is SNHLY, CDR2 FYNNEI, per germline. The CDR3 region has the DNA TGTGCCAGCAAGGGTACGGGGGCCCGGCCCTATGGCTACACCTTC. Translating gives CASKGTGARPYGYTF.

This clone was detected ten times or more. The chain links TRBV4-1 to TRBJ1-2, with D uncertain. CDR3 length: 15 residues. V was pared by 1 base and J by 0 bases, with 9 bases between. Germline V CDR1 and CDR2: MGHRA, YSYEKL. This CDR3 reads CASSQGYSPNYGYTF. The CDR3 DNA follows: TGCGCCAGCAGCCAAGGATACAGTCCTAACTATGGCTACACCTTC.

This clone was recorded many times. V usage is TRBV7-6 and J usage is TRBJ2-2; TRBD1 or TRBD2 may be the D gene (5 bases each). There are 14 residues in the CDR3. The germline V and J ends were trimmed by 5 bases and 3 bases, with 10 bases remaining between them. Germline V lookup: CDR1 SGHVS, CDR2 FNYEAQ. CDR3 amino acids: CASSTWDDTGELFF. The CDR3 DNA reads as TGTGCCAGCAGCACCTGGGACGACACCGGGGAGCTGTTTTTT. Together with reference TRBV7-6 and TRBJ2-2, the CDR3 gives the full variable domain: GAGVSQSPRYKVTKRGQDVALRCDPISGHVSLYWYRQALGQGPEFLTYFNYEAQQDKSGLPNDRFSAERPEGSISTLTIQRTEQRDSAMYRCASSTWDDTGELFFGEGSRLTVL.

This clone has ten or more counts. At one end the junction does not follow the germline gene, possibly because of a read error. The V call is TRBV7-7, the J call TRBJ2-1; D remains ambiguous. CDR1 is SSHAT, CDR2 FNYEAQ, per germline (reference sequence). CDR3 size: 14 residues. CDR3 in amino acids: CASSSARTANEQFF. DNA for the CDR3: TGTGCTAGCAGCTCCGCCAGGACGGCGAATGAGCAGTTCTTC. The entire variable domain, with the rest obtained from reference TRBV7-7 and TRBJ2-1, is as follows: GAGVSQSPRYKVTKRGQDVTLRCDPISSHATLYWYQQALGQGPEFLTYFNYEAQPDKSGLPSDRFSAERPEGSISTLTIQRTEQRDSAMYRCASSSARTANEQFFGPGTRLTVL.

Many counts were recorded for this clone. V and J are TRBV19 and TRBJ2-1; D gene unclear. The CDR3 loop spans 16 amino acids. CDR1 and CDR2 (germline): LNHDA, SQIVND (reference sequence). Trimming shortened V by 5 bases and J by 9 bases, and 23 bases separated the two germline ends. Written as DNA, the CDR3 is TGTGCCAGTAGTTCTCAGGCACTTACCCAGTTTAGTGAGCAGTTCTTC. Amino acids: CASSSQALTQFSEQFF.

A single count supports this clone. V gene TRBV3-1 combines with J gene TRBJ2-7, with 8 bases lining up with TRBD2. V was pared by 0 bases and J by 4 bases, with 8 bases of the junction left unmatched. The germline gives CDR1 LGHDT, CDR2 YNNKEL (reference sequence). The CDR3 sequence is 16 residues long. CDR3 sequence reads: CASSQDGSGSGYEQYF. As DNA, the CDR3 is TGTGCCAGCAGCCAAGATGGCAGCGGGAGTGGGTACGAGCAGTACTTC.

This clone was recorded many times. The rearrangement uses TRBV27 and TRBJ2-6; 8 nucleotides agree with TRBD1. From germline, CDR1 is MNHEY and CDR2 SMNVEV (reference sequence). This CDR3 has 18 residues. V dropped 2 bases and J dropped 4; count of bases not matched to a gene: 10. CDR3: CASSLTRGRVSGANVLTF. The CDR3 DNA reads as TGTGCCAGCAGTTTAACCAGGGGGCGCGTCTCCGGGGCCAACGTCCTGACTTTC.

This clone is large in the sample. This rearrangement joins TRBV6-1 to TRBJ2-7; the D is unclear. Germline V CDR1 and CDR2: MNHNS, SASEGT. CDR3 size: 13 residues. Trimming left V 6 bases short and J 6 bases short, with 15 bases between. The CDR3 coding sequence is TGTGCCAGCAGCCCTCCGGCCCGGGCCGAGCAGTACTTC. The encoded protein is CASSPPARAEQYF.

This clone has at least ten counts. This chain joins TRBV5-6 and TRBJ2-7, with 10 bases identical to TRBD1. The CDR3 contains 16 residues. CDR1 SGHDT and CDR2 YYEEEE come from the germline V gene. The V segment lost 0 bases and the J segment 5 bases; nucleotides outside the gene matches: 8. The CDR3 DNA is TGTGCCAGCAGCTTGGCGTCGGGACAGGGGACCAACGAGCAGTACTTC. The encoded protein is CASSLASGQGTNEQYF.

Points on this clone: The junction differs from germline at one of its ends, possibly a read error. V and J are TRBV7-3 and TRBJ2-7, with TRBD2 matching 8 bases. The germline V gene encodes CDR1 SGHTA and CDR2 FQGTGA. The CDR3 has 14 amino acids. The CDR3: CASSLTSAPYDQYF. DNA of the CDR3: TGTGCCAGCAGCTTGACTAGCGCGCCCTACGATCAGTACTTC.

At least ten counts were recorded for this clone. V gene TRBV11-1 combines with J gene TRBJ1-3; no clear D. Germline V gene sequence: CDR1 SGHAT, CDR2 FQDESV (reference sequence). The CDR3 loop spans 16 amino acids. V dropped 6 bases and J dropped 0 bases, with 15 bases sitting between them. The CDR3 reads CASSPKRRVSGNTIYF. The CDR3 DNA is TGTGCCAGCAGTCCAAAGAGGAGAGTCTCTGGAAACACCATATATTTT.

This clone showed up many times. Being one base from a much bigger clone, this may be a read error. Other nucleotide sequences from this sample produce the same CDR3. This chain joins TRBV30 and TRBJ2-1; TRBD2 is a possible D gene (6 bases). The V gene lost 4 bases and the J gene lost 3 bases, with 7 bases spanning the gap. CDR1 is GTSNPN, CDR2 SVGIG, per germline (reference sequence). The CDR3 loop spans 12 amino acids. CDR3 region: CAWTGGYNEQFF. CDR3 in DNA: TGTGCCTGGACCGGGGGCTACAATGAGCAGTTCTTC.

This clone showed up many times. The rearrangement joins TRBV24-1 to TRBJ1-2, with D uncertain. V was shortened by 4 bases and J by 6 bases, with 20 bases between the two germline ends. The CDR3 sequence is 16 residues long. Germline CDR1 and CDR2: KGHDR and SFDVKD. The CDR3 loop reads CATSDQDRPGLNGYTF. As DNA, the CDR3 is TGTGCCACCAGTGACCAGGACCGGCCGGGTTTGAATGGCTACACCTTC.

This clone was picked up many times. The chain uses TRBV25-1 and TRBJ1-4, with D perhaps TRBD1 (5 bases). Germline V gene lookup returns CDR1 MGHDK and CDR2 SYGVNS. The CDR3 is 17 amino acids. V lost 0 bases, J lost 0 bases, and 11 bases lay in between. The CDR3 DNA reads as TGTGCCAGCAGTGAATACAAGGGGCCTGCAACTAATGAAAAACTGTTTTTT. This codes for CASSEYKGPATNEKLFF.

The DNA for the CDR3 is TGTGCCAGCTCACCAGGGAGCTACGAGCAGTACTTC. Its translation: CASSPGSYEQYF. V and J are TRBV18 and TRBJ2-7, with a tentative D call TRBD2 (5 bases). Germline CDR1 is KGHSH and CDR2 is LQKENI. V shed 2 bases and J shed 3 bases, with 5 bases lying between them. The CDR3 has 12 amino acids.

In this sample, this clone turned up many times. CDR3 sequence (DNA): TGTGCCATCAGTGACCCGACAGGGGATCCCTCAGATACGCAGTATTTT. The encoded protein is CAISDPTGDPSDTQYF. This chain links TRBV10-3 with TRBJ2-3, with TRBD1 identical over 8 bases. This CDR3 region has 16 residues. V shed 3 bases, J shed 4 bases, and the junction held 9 bases outside the gene matches. The germline V gene has CDR1 ENHRY and CDR2 SYGVKD.

The rearrangement uses TRBV30 and TRBJ1-2, with TRBD1 as a possible D gene (5 bases). CDR1 and CDR2 (germline): GTSNPN, SVGIG (reference sequence). This CDR3 spans 10 amino acids. CDR3 nucleotides: TGTGCAGGGGCTAACTATGGCTACACCTTC. Amino acid sequence: CAGANYGYTF.

In this sample, this clone turned up many times. V gene TRBV5-6 combines with J gene TRBJ1-2, with unresolved D. V was trimmed by 2 bases and J by 3 bases, leaving 5 bases between them. The CDR3 sequence is 12 residues long. The V gene's germline CDR1 is SGHDT and CDR2 YYEEEE. CDR3 sequence reads: CASSFQDYGYTF. The DNA of the CDR3 is TGTGCCAGCAGCTTCCAGGACTATGGCTACACCTTC.

This clone was seen repeatedly, ten times or more. The rearrangement links TRBV18 to TRBJ2-3; D might be TRBD1 (5 bases). The CDR3 sequence is 13 residues long. Germline-derived CDR1 and CDR2 are KGHSH and LQKENI. V was shortened by 2 bases and J by 6 bases, with 9 bases between the two germline ends. The CDR3 is CASSPTPGDTQYF. For the CDR3, the DNA is TGTGCCAGCTCACCAACCCCAGGGGATACGCAGTATTTT. Full variable domain (outside the CDR3, taken from reference TRBV18 and TRBJ2-3): NAGVMQNPRHLVRRRGQEARLRCSPMKGHSHVYWYRQLPEEGLKFMVYLQKENIIDESGMPKERFSAEFPKEGPSILRIQQVVRGDSAAYFCASSPTPGDTQYFGPGTRLTVL.

In its sample, this clone was seen once. The junction does not match germline at one end; this may be a read error. Other DNA sequences in the sample encode the same CDR3. The chain recombines TRBV4-1 with TRBJ1-2; TRBD1 matches 7 bases. This CDR3 is 15 amino acids long. The germline gives CDR1 MGHRA, CDR2 YSYEKL. The CDR3 is CASSHGVQGNYGCTF. CDR3 coding DNA: TGCGCCAGCAGCCATGGTGTACAGGGGAACTATGGCTGCACCTTC.

This clone has only a few counts. The chain links TRBV29-1 to TRBJ2-3; D may be TRBD1 (6 bases). There are 14 residues in the CDR3. Germline CDR1 is SQVTM and CDR2 is ANQGSEA. The CDR3 DNA reads TGCAGTATCACAGGGTACGGATTGACAGATACGCAGTATTTT. It yields the protein CSITGYGLTDTQYF.

In its sample, this clone was seen many times. This sample also contains other DNA sequences that code for the same CDR3. The chain combines TRBV20-1 with TRBJ2-3; 16 bases match TRBD2. CDR1 is DFQATT and CDR2 is SNEGSKA in the germline V gene (reference sequence). Trimming cost V 1 base and J 0 bases; bases outside gene matches: 4. The CDR3 runs 18 residues. DNA of the CDR3: TGCAGTGCTAGAGCTGGGACTAGCGGGGGGGGTAGCACAGATACGCAGTATTTT. This gives the protein CSARAGTSGGGSTDTQYF.

This clone was seen at least ten times. The rearrangement links TRBV19 to TRBJ1-2; weak D call: TRBD1 (5 bases). Trimming left V 1 base short and J 2 bases short, with 11 bases between. Germline-derived CDR1 and CDR2 are LNHDA and SQIVND (reference sequence). This CDR3 spans 15 amino acids. In DNA, the CDR3 is TGTGCCAGTAGTATAGGCGGCAGGGCAAACTATGGCTACACCTTC. It yields the protein CASSIGGRANYGYTF.

This clone was picked up many times. The chain is built from TRBV20-1 and TRBJ2-5; D assignment may be TRBD1 or TRBD2 (6 bases each). V lost 3 bases and J lost 0, with 17 bases in between. CDR1 DFQATT and CDR2 SNEGSKA come from the germline V gene (reference sequence). The CDR3 extends over 16 amino acids. CDR3 in DNA: TGCAGTGCTAGTCGTTTCGGGGGCCGGTACCAAGAGACCCAGTACTTC. Its protein product is CSASRFGGRYQETQYF.

The J gene is TRBJ1-3, the V gene TRBV5-1; D not resolved. V dropped 2 bases and J dropped 4 bases, with 13 bases sitting between them. CDR1 and CDR2 (germline): SGHRS, YFSETQ. CDR3 length: 15 amino acids. This CDR3 is CASSLTDGSGNTIYF. The CDR3 DNA reads TGCGCCAGCAGCTTAACGGACGGGTCCGGAAACACCATATATTTT.